The rows below give T cell receptor beta chains drawn from one sample of a study of blood T cell repertoires in COVID-19. Assay: immunoSEQ multiplex PCR; the TCRdb copy retains only in-frame clones and omits some. The sample shows about 200,000 clones, about 77% of them seen only once. The specimen sequenced was PBMCs or T cells enriched from blood (not recorded which). Receptors originate from a woman in her 50s with acute COVID-19. CDR3s include the opening cysteine and the closing phenylalanine or tryptophan. A D gene is named only where the DNA matches it firmly. Expanded clones are given a class, and other clones once, few, many or no size at all.

NA TRBJ2-6 TRBV20-1 NA TGCAGTGCTAGTCCTGCGACAGGCCGGACTGGGGCCAACGTCCTGACTTTC CSASPATGRTGANVLTF
once TRBJ1-3 TRBV2 NA TGTGCCAGCAGTGAAGCGGCAGGGGGAAACACCATATATTTT CASSEAAGGNTIYF
NA TRBJ2-4 TRBV13 TRBD2 TGTGCCAGCAGCTTTAGCGGGGGTGAAAACATTCAGTACTTC CASSFSGGENIQYF
NA TRBJ2-4 TRBV18 NA TGTGCCAGCTCACCCGAAGGAGGAGCCAAAAACATTCAGTACTTC CASSPEGGAKNIQYF
NA TRBJ2-3 TRBV5-8 TRBD2 TGTGCCAGCAGCTTAGGGCGGGGGGCGCCGAGCACAGATACGCAGTATTTT CASSLGRGAPSTDTQYF
NA TRBJ2-2 TRBV30 TRBD2 TGTGCCTGGGAAAGGCTAGCGGGGGCGCGGACCGGGGAGCTGTTTTTT CAWERLAGARTGELFF
NA TRBJ1-1 TRBV7-9 NA TGTGCCAGCAGCGTCGGACAGGAAGCTTTCTTT CASSVGQEAFF
medium-sized TRBJ2-2 TRBV10-3 NA TGTGCCATCAGTGAGGTTCAGGGTAATCCCGGGGAGCTGTTTTTT CAISEVQGNPGELFF
NA TRBJ2-3 TRBV5-1 TRBD1 TGCGCCAGCAGCACCCGGACAGGTCGGACAGATACGCAGTATTTT CASSTRTGRTDTQYF
NA TRBJ1-2 TRBV24-1 TRBD1 TGTGCCACCAGTGGTCAGGGACAGTACTATGGCTACACCTTC CATSGQGQYYGYTF
NA TRBJ2-2 TRBV6-7 NA TGTGCCAGCAGCAGCCGTGGGGCGACCGGGGAGCTGTTTTTT CASSSRGATGELFF
NA TRBJ2-2 TRBV6-5 NA TGTGCCAGCAAAGAAAGGCAGGGGATCGACGGGGAGCTGTTTTTT CASKERQGIDGELFF
NA TRBJ2-3 TRBV19 TRBD1 TGTGCCAGTAGTATAGTGGGACAGGGGAGAGATACGCAGTATTTT CASSIVGQGRDTQYF